This TCR beta chain comes out of a study of T cell changes during pregnancy in multiple sclerosis. Here immunoSEQ multiplex PCR was the method, and the copy in TCRdb shows in-frame clones only, minus some. The data show about 41,000 clones, 90% seen once. The length of the CDR3 is 16 residues. The ends were cut back, 0 bases at V and 4 bases at J, with 15 bases in the middle. The germline gives CDR1 WSHSY, CDR2 SAAADI. J is TRBJ1-2 and V is TRBV10-2; D might be TRBD1 (6 bases). Sequenced material: CD8+ T cells from peripheral blood mononuclear cells, taken in the third trimester of pregnancy. This TCR derives from a female donor with multiple sclerosis, enrolled in a pregnancy study. CDR3 DNA sequence: TGCGCCAGCAGTGAGTCAACGGGGGGGCGCATCTATGGCTACACCTTC. Translation gives CASSESTGGRIYGYTF.